These 18 T cell receptor beta chains came from one sample sequenced in a study of Graves' ophthalmopathy and Graves' hyperthyroidism. The TCR beta CDR3 regions underwent amplification from RNA transcripts. Scientists carried out first-round RT-PCR using HTBI primers and then a second-round multiplex PCR. MiXCR, applied by TCRdb to the multiplex PCR reads, yields one record per CDR3 protein. The top ten hold 44% of the sample, which has hundreds of thousands of distinct CDR3 sequences, approximately 40% seen once. The sequencing sample was made of peripheral blood. Receptors were obtained from an adult man with Graves' ophthalmopathy.

This clonotype was counted between two and nine times. J is TRBJ2-7 and V is TRBV20-1, with D possibly TRBD1 on 5 matching bases. The germline V and J ends were trimmed by 2 bases and 1 base, with 9 bases remaining between them. CDR1 and CDR2 (germline): DFQATT, SNEGSKA (reference sequence). This CDR3 comprises 13 residues. The CDR3, as DNA: TGCAGTGCTAGACCGGACACGTCCTACGAGCAGTACTTC. Encoded protein: CSARPDTSYEQYF.

DNA for the CDR3: TGTGCCAGCAGTGAAGCTGGGGCGGTGGGAGAGACCCAGTACTTC. Translating it yields CASSEAGAVGETQYF. J is TRBJ2-5 and V is TRBV2; D might be TRBD1 (5 bases). This CDR3 is built from 15 residues. Germline CDR1 SNHLY, CDR2 FYNNEI. V lost 0 bases and J 4 bases, leaving 12 bases between the germline ends.

Note on this clonotype: One end of the junction fails to match germline, which may point to a read error. CDR3 in DNA: TGTGCCAGCAGTACCGGACATAGGGCCTCTGAAGCTCTCTTT. As protein: CASSTGHRASEALF. The chain joins TRBV25-1 to TRBJ1-1, with D perhaps matching TRBD1 (5 bases). The CDR3 has 14 amino acids. Germline values: CDR1 MGHDK, CDR2 SYGVNS.

Many counts were recorded for this clonotype. A read error may produce the germline difference seen at one junction end. The chain uses TRBV2 and TRBJ1-2; TRBD1 is a possible D gene (6 bases). Germline V lookup: CDR1 SNHLY, CDR2 FYNNEI. This CDR3 contains 11 residues. This CDR3 reads CASIKGRGPSF. DNA of the CDR3: TGTGCCAGCATAAAGGGCAGGGGCCCATCCTTC.

The V call is TRBV24-1, the J call TRBJ1-5; 7 bases agree with TRBD1. The CDR3 totals 15 residues. Germline assignment: CDR1 KGHDR and CDR2 SFDVKD. With 5 bases clipped from V and 2 bases from J, the junction kept 5 bases outside the gene matches. CDR3 nucleotides: TGTGCCACCAGTGTGGGACAGTCAGGCAATCAGCCCCAGCATTTT. This translates into CATSVGQSGNQPQHF.

This clonotype showed up many times. Here the CDR3 reads CSVEDLGQPNTEAFF. CDR3 DNA sequence: TGCAGCGTTGAAGATCTGGGTCAGCCGAACACTGAAGCTTTCTTT. V gene TRBV29-1 combines with J gene TRBJ1-1, with D hard to call. Looked up from germline, CDR1 is SQVTM and CDR2 is ANQGSEA. V was clipped by 0 bases and J by 1 base, with 12 bases between them. The CDR3 covers 15 residues.

The chain recombines TRBV5-5 with TRBJ1-1; D remains unclear. CDR1 SGHKS and CDR2 YYEKEE come from the germline V gene (reference sequence). The CDR3 consists of 14 residues. The germline V and J ends were trimmed by 0 bases and 1 base, with 7 bases remaining between them. The CDR3 loop is CASSLVYPNTEAFF. The DNA for the CDR3 is TGTGCCAGCAGCTTGGTGTATCCGAACACTGAAGCTTTCTTT.

This clonotype was observed many times. The V and J genes are TRBV20-1 and TRBJ2-7, with 8 nucleotides matching TRBD2. Germline V gene data show CDR1 as DFQATT and CDR2 as SNEGSKA (reference sequence). The CDR3 contains 11 residues. The CDR3 reads CSGGVSYEQYF. CDR3 sequence (DNA): TGCAGCGGGGGGGTATCCTACGAGCAGTACTTC.

At least ten counts were recorded for this clonotype. This sequence joins TRBV19 and TRBJ1-4; D gene ambiguous. V lost 5 bases to trimming and J lost 12 bases, with 13 bases between them. CDR3 length: 12 residues. Germline CDR1 and CDR2: LNHDA and SQIVND (reference sequence). The CDR3 here is CASSPPGRELFF. The CDR3 nucleotides are TGTGCCAGTAGTCCGCCCGGCCGGGAACTGTTTTTT. The full variable domain, rest sourced from reference TRBV19 and TRBJ1-4, is DGGITQSPKYLFRKEGQNVTLSCEQNLNHDAMYWYRQDPGQGLRLIYYSQIVNDFQKGDIAEGYSVSREKKESFPLTVTSAQKNPTAFYLCASSPPGRELFFGSGTQLSVL.

This clonotype was seen more than once but under ten times. V is TRBV2 and J is TRBJ2-7; 8 bases fit TRBD2. CDR1 and CDR2 (germline): SNHLY, FYNNEI. The CDR3 totals 17 residues. V lost 4 bases and J lost 3; bases outside the gene matches: 14. The CDR3 sequence is CASSVQAGERAIYEQYF. Here the CDR3 DNA reads TGTGCCAGCAGTGTCCAAGCGGGAGAAAGAGCCATCTACGAGCAGTACTTC. Combining the CDR3 with reference TRBV2 and TRBJ2-7 gives the whole variable domain EPEVTQTPSHQVTQMGQEVILRCVPISNHLYFYWYRQILGQKVEFLVSFYNNEISEKSEIFDDQFSVERPDGSNFTLKIRSTKLEDSAMYFCASSVQAGERAIYEQYFGPGTRLTVT.

V gene TRBV20-1 combines with J gene TRBJ1-1; no reliable D call. In germline, CDR1 is DFQATT, CDR2 SNEGSKA (reference sequence). Trimming left V 0 bases short and J 3 bases short, with 11 bases between. The CDR3 runs 14 residues. The CDR3 spells CSARDFGRDTEAFF. CDR3 nucleotides: TGCAGTGCTAGAGACTTTGGGCGGGACACTGAAGCTTTCTTT.

Turning to this clonotype: A much larger clone differs by one base, so this may be a read error. The chain joins TRBV7-3 to TRBJ1-2; 7 nucleotides match TRBD1. This CDR3 has 13 residues. Germline V gives CDR1 SGHTA, CDR2 FQGTGA. Trimming took 2 bases from V and 5 from J; bases not matched to a gene: 2. In DNA form, the CDR3 reads TGTGCCAGCAGCTTAGACAGGGAGTATGGCTACACCTTC. Its translation: CASSLDREYGYTF.

This clonotype was detected ten times or more. The chain carries TRBV29-1 and TRBJ2-2; D unresolved. The CDR3 covers 12 residues. Trimming cost V 1 base and J 2 bases, with 2 bases left between them. Germline V gene lookup returns CDR1 SQVTM and CDR2 ANQGSEA. CDR3 nucleotide sequence: TGCAGCGTTGAAGCTAACACCGGGGAGCTGTTTTTT. Translation gives CSVEANTGELFF.

With respect to this clonotype: One junction end disagrees with the germline gene, perhaps due to a read error. This rearrangement joins TRBV25-1 to TRBJ2-2, with 7 nucleotides matching TRBD1. This CDR3 is 13 amino acids long. CDR1 is MGHDK, CDR2 SYGVNS, per germline. The CDR3 sequence is CARSLGQARELFF. CDR3 DNA: TGTGCCCGCAGTCTCGGACAGGCAAGGGAGCTGTTTTTT.

This clonotype was observed a few times. The chain is built from TRBV6-1 and TRBJ2-7; 7 bases are shared with TRBD1. V gave up 4 bases and J gave up 7 bases; unmatched junction bases: 7. CDR1 is MNHNS and CDR2 is SASEGT in the germline V gene. The CDR3 loop spans 13 amino acids. CDR3 region: CASSGYRGREQYF. In nucleotides, the CDR3 is TGTGCCAGCAGTGGATACAGGGGAAGGGAGCAGTACTTC.

The rearrangement uses TRBV12-3 or TRBV12-4 and TRBJ2-7; 10 bases map to TRBD2. J was trimmed by 6 bases and V by 6 bases; bases with no gene match: 11. The CDR3 length is 15 residues. CDR3 nucleotides: TGTGCCAGCAGCTCCAATCTAGCGGGAGCTGCCGAGCAGTACTTC. This sequence encodes CASSSNLAGAAEQYF.

This clonotype came up many times. V is TRBV10-3 and J is TRBJ2-2; D is unclear. The length of the CDR3 is 13 residues. CDR1 ENHRY and CDR2 SYGVKD come from the germline V gene. Between the trimmed V and J ends, which lost 7 bases and 4 bases, there was a span of 10 bases. CDR3 DNA: TGTGCCATCACTCAGGATTTCACCGGGGAGCTGTTTTTT. The encoded protein is CAITQDFTGELFF.

The V call is TRBV19, the J call TRBJ2-2; either TRBD1 or TRBD2 may fit D (7 bases each). CDR3 length equals 17 residues. Germline V gives CDR1 LNHDA, CDR2 SQIVND (reference sequence). V lost 3 bases and J lost 0, with 14 bases in between. The CDR3 reads CASSMGGTAANTGELFF. CDR3 bases: TGTGCCAGTAGTATGGGGGGGACAGCAGCGAACACCGGGGAGCTGTTTTTT. The full variable domain, with the rest looked up from reference TRBV19 and TRBJ2-2, is DGGITQSPKYLFRKEGQNVTLSCEQNLNHDAMYWYRQDPGQGLRLIYYSQIVNDFQKGDIAEGYSVSREKKESFPLTVTSAQKNPTAFYLCASSMGGTAANTGELFFGEGSRLTVL.